The TCR beta chain described here comes from a study of a mutant IDH1 vaccine in newly diagnosed glioma (dated by TCRdb to about 2021). Turning to the overall study: Across visits V03 through V10, patients got a total of eight vaccinations, given in weeks 1, 3, 5, 7, 11, 15, 19 and 23. Vaccination started 4-6 weeks after radiotherapy alone, or was given together with temozolomide cycles in the groups whose treatment included chemotherapy. Of the 25 to 40 treated patients, 62.5% were male and around 40% were female, and the mean age was 40.4 years. Before enrollment, patients had received standard therapy of radiotherapy alone, temozolomide alone, or radiochemotherapy with temozolomide; most received the combination. Peripheral blood was collected at six visits: V03 (baseline), V05, V07, V10, V12 and V13. Longitudinal TCRB deep sequencing was performed for some 25 treated patients wherever samples were available for exploratory analyses.

This specimen's time point label, per the study, means: week 5, during vaccination. Each vaccine dose was 300 ug of a 20-mer mutant IDH1 peptide in Montanide, given subcutaneously with topical imiquimod. Newly diagnosed WHO grade 3 or 4 IDH1-mutant astrocytomas showing loss of nuclear ATRX were present in the donors. The samples were drawn from NOA16, a multicentre, single-arm, open-label phase I trial in Germany that tested a mutant IDH1 peptide vaccine in humans for the first time. Genomic DNA for TCRB sequencing was isolated from EDTA blood with the DNeasy Blood and Tissue Kit. Library prep was done by the immunoSEQ multiplex PCR assay. Rearranged TCR beta chain sequences were amplified with the hsTCRB Kit following the manufacturer's protocol. TCRB libraries were sequenced on an Illumina MiSeq. The source study handled its data this way. Demultiplexing, trimming and gene mapping were performed with the kit vendor's proprietary platform. TCRdb re-hosts the immuneACCESS table, in-frame sequences only. Its copies lack some clones; in the studies checked, an unresolved V gene accounts for under half of them, and the cause for the rest is not known. The D gene and trimming were derived from the DNA, and the V and J assignments and clone size from that table. This sample holds some 48,000 clones; roughly 78% were observed only once. The ten largest clones take up 1.8% of the sample.

Including the terminal cysteine and phenylalanine, the CDR3 comprises 15 residues. Solely the CDR3 DNA is kept, with 45 bases framed from the first base. The germline V gene sets CDR1 to MNHEY and CDR2 to SVGAGI. The junction carries 11 bases between V and J, which are trimmed by 0 bases and 2 bases respectively. Concerning this clone itself: Its cognate antigen has yet to be identified. Per-base quality was not reported, and no clone a single base away is much larger than it.

Broader findings and caveats from the paper: No apparent relationship was observed between pseudoprogression and alterations in the top peripheral T cell clonotypes detected by TCRB sequencing. According to the authors, sample limitations meant that analyses of patient blood samples could not be reproduced. Across multiple MHC alleles, vaccine-induced immune responses were seen in approximately 93% of patients. Availability determined which PBMC samples were chosen for TCRB deep sequencing.

The chain links TRBV6-5 with TRBJ2-7; D gene: possibly TRBD1, on 6 matching bases. Sample: PBMCs, taken from a glioma patient whose treatment included an IDH1 peptide vaccine. The sequence came from a woman aged 40 to 55 with glioma. The nucleotide sequence reads TGTGCCAGCAGTTACTCCGGGCCAGGGGCCTACGAGCAGTACTTC. Its coded protein is CASSYSGPGAYEQYF.